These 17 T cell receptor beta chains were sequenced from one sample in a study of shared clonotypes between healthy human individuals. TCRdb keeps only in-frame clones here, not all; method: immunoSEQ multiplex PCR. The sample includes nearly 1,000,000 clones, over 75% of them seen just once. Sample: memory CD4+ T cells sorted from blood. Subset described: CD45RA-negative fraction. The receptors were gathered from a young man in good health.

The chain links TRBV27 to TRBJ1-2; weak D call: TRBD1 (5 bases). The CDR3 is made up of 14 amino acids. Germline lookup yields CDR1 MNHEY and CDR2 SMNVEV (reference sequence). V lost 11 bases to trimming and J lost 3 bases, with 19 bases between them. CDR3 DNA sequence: TGTGCCCTGCAGGGAGAGGGGCCGGACTATGGCTACACCTTC. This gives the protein CALQGEGPDYGYTF.

CDR3 in amino acids: CASSQDVADTQYF. The CDR3 DNA follows: TGTGCCAGCAGTCAAGACGTGGCAGATACGCAGTATTTT. The genes are TRBV6-4 and TRBJ2-3; no clear D. CDR1 and CDR2 from the germline V gene are MRHNA and SNTAGT. The ends were cut back, 5 bases at V and 4 bases at J, with 10 bases in the middle. The CDR3 sequence is 13 residues long.

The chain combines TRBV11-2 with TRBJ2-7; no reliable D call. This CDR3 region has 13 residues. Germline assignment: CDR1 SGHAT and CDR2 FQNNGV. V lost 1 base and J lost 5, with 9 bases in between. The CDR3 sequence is CASSLGGQNEQYF. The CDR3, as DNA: TGTGCCAGCAGCTTAGGGGGTCAGAACGAGCAGTACTTC.

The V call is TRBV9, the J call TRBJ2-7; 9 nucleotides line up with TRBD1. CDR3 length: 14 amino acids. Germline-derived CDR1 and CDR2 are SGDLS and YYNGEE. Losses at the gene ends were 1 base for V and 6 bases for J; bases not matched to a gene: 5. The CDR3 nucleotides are TGTGCCAGCAGCGTACTGGGACAGGGAGGCGAGCAGTACTTC. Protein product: CASSVLGQGGEQYF. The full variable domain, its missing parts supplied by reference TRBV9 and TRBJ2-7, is DSGVTQTPKHLITATGQRVTLRCSPRSGDLSVYWYQQSLDQGLQFLIQYYNGEERAKGNILERFSAQQFPDLHSELNLSSLELGDSALYFCASSVLGQGGEQYFGPGTRLTVT.

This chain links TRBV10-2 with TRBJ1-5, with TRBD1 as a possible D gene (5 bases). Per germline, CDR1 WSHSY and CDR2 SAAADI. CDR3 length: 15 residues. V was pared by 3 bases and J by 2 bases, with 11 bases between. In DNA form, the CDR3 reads TGCGCCAGCAGTGAAGCGGGGGTACGCAATCAGCCCCAGCATTTT. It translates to CASSEAGVRNQPQHF.

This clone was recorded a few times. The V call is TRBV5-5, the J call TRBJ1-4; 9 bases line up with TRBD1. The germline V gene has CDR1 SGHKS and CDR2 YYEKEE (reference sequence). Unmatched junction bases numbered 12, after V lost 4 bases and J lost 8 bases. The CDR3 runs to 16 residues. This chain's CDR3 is CASSRRPGQGNEKLFF. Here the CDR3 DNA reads TGTGCCAGCAGCCGGAGACCGGGACAGGGTAACGAAAAACTGTTTTTT.

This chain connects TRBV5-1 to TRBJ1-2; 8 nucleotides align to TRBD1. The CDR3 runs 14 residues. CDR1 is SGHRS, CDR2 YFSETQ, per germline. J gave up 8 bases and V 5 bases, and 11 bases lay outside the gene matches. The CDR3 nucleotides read TGCGCCAGCAGTCTCACCCCCGGGACAGGAGGCTACACCTTC. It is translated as CASSLTPGTGGYTF.

This chain's CDR3 is CASSPPSGYEQFF. The CDR3 DNA sequence: TGTGCCAGCTCACCACCTAGCGGGTATGAGCAGTTCTTC. V and J are TRBV18 and TRBJ2-1; 7 bases agree with TRBD2. The germline V gene encodes CDR1 KGHSH and CDR2 LQKENI. CDR3 length equals 13 residues. V lost 0 bases to trimming and J lost 8 bases; unmatched junction nucleotides: 1.

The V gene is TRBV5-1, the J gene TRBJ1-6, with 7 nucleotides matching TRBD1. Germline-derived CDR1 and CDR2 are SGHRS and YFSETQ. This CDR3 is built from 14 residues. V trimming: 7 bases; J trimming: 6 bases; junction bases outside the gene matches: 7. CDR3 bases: TGCGCCAGCGGGACCGGGACAGCTAATTCACCCCTCCACTTT. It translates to CASGTGTANSPLHF.

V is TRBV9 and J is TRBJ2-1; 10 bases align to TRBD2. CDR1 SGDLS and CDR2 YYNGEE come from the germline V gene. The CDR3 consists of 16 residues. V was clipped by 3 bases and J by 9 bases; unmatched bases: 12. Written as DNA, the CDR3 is TGTGCCAGCAGCGGAATGTCTAGCGGGAGTCTGGCTGAGCAGTTCTTC. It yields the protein CASSGMSSGSLAEQFF.

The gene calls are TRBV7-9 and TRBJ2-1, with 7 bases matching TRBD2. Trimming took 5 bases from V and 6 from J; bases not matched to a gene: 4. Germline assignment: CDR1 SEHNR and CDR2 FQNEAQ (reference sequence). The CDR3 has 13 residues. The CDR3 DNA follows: TGTGCCAGCAGCGCCGGACTAGTCAATGAGCAGTTCTTC. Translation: CASSAGLVNEQFF.

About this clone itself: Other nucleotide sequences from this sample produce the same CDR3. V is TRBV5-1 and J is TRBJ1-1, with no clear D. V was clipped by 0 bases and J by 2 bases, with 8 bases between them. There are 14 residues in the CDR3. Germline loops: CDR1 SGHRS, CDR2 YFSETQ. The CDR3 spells CASSLDGLNTEAFF. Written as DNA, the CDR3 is TGCGCCAGCAGCTTGGACGGCCTTAACACTGAAGCTTTCTTT. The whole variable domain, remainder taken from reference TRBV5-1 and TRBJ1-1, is KAGVTQTPRYLIKTRGQQVTLSCSPISGHRSVSWYQQTPGQGLQFLFEYFSETQRNKGNFPGRFSGRQFSNSRSEMNVSTLELGDSALYLCASSLDGLNTEAFFGQGTRLTVV.

CDR3 DNA: TGTGCCAGTAGACGACAGGGAAATAGCAATCAGCCCCAGCATTTT. Amino acid sequence: CASRRQGNSNQPQHF. The rearrangement uses TRBV19 and TRBJ1-5; 7 nucleotides line up with TRBD1. The CDR3 spans 15 residues. The V gene's germline CDR1 is LNHDA and CDR2 SQIVND (reference sequence). The ends lost 6 bases at V and 0 bases at J; junction bases unmatched: 5. The whole variable domain, filled in from reference TRBV19 and TRBJ1-5, reads DGGITQSPKYLFRKEGQNVTLSCEQNLNHDAMYWYRQDPGQGLRLIYYSQIVNDFQKGDIAEGYSVSREKKESFPLTVTSAQKNPTAFYLCASRRQGNSNQPQHFGDGTRLSIL.

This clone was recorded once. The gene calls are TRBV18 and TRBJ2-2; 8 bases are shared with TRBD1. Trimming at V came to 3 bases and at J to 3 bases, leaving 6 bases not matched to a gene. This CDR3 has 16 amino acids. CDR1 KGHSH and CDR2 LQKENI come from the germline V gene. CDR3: CASSPGTRGHTGELFF. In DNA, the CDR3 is TGTGCCAGCTCACCGGGGACCAGGGGGCACACCGGGGAGCTGTTTTTT.

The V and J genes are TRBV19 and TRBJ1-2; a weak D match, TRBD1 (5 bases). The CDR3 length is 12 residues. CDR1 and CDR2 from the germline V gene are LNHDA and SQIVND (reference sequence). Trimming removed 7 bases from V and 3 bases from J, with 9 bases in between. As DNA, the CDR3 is TGTGCCAGTATGGGACGGCACTATGGCTACACCTTC. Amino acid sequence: CASMGRHYGYTF.

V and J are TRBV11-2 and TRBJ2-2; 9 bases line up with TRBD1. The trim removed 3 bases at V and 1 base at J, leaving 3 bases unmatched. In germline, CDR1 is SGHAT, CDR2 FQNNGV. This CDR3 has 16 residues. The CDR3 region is CASSFGQGKNTGELFF. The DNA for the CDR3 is TGTGCCAGCAGCTTTGGACAGGGGAAGAACACCGGGGAGCTGTTTTTT.

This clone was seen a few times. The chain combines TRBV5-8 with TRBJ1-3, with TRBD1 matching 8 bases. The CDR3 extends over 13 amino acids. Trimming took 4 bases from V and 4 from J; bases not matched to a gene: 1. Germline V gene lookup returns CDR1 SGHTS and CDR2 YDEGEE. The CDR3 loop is CASSGQGGNTIYF. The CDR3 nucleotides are TGTGCCAGCAGCGGACAGGGAGGAAACACCATATATTTT.